The TCR beta chain described here comes from a study of blood T cell repertoires in COVID-19. Across the whole study: Some COVID-19 samples were acute and others convalescent; all came from the United States, Italy and Spain.

Authors' processing steps: Scientists estimated how many nucleated cells there were by amplifying reference gene primers. Produced via immunoSEQ multiplex PCR; TCRdb's table is partial and in-frame only. V and J calls plus clone size are reproduced from that table; the DNA served to infer D and trimming. The sample has roughly 200,000 clones, 80% to 85% seen once. Germline CDR1 is KGHDR and CDR2 is SFDVKD. V was cut by 5 bases and J by 4 bases, with 11 bases left in between. The CDR3 runs to 14 residues. The chain carries TRBV24-1 and TRBJ1-5, with D possibly TRBD1 on 6 matching bases. What was sequenced was peripheral blood. This receptor was identified in a woman aged 40-49 years with COVID-19, enrolled during active disease. CDR3 amino acids: CATSGPQGNQPQHF. The CDR3 nucleotides read TGTGCCACCAGTGGACCCCAGGGGAATCAGCCCCAGCATTTT.